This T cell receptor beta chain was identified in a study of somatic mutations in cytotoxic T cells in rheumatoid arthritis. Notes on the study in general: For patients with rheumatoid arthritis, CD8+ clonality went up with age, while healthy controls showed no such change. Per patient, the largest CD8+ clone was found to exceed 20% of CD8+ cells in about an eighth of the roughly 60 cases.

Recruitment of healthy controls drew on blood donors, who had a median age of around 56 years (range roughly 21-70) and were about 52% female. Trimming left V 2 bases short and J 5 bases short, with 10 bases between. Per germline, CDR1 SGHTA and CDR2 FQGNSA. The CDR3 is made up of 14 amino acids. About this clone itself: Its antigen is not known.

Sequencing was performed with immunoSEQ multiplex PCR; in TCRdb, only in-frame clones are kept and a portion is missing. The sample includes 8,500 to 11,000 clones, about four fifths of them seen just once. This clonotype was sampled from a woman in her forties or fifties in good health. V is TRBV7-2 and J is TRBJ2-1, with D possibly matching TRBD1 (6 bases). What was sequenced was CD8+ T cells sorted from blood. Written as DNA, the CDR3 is TGTGCCAGCAGCTTAAGTGGGGGCAACAATGAGCAGTTCTTC. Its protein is CASSLSGGNNEQFF.